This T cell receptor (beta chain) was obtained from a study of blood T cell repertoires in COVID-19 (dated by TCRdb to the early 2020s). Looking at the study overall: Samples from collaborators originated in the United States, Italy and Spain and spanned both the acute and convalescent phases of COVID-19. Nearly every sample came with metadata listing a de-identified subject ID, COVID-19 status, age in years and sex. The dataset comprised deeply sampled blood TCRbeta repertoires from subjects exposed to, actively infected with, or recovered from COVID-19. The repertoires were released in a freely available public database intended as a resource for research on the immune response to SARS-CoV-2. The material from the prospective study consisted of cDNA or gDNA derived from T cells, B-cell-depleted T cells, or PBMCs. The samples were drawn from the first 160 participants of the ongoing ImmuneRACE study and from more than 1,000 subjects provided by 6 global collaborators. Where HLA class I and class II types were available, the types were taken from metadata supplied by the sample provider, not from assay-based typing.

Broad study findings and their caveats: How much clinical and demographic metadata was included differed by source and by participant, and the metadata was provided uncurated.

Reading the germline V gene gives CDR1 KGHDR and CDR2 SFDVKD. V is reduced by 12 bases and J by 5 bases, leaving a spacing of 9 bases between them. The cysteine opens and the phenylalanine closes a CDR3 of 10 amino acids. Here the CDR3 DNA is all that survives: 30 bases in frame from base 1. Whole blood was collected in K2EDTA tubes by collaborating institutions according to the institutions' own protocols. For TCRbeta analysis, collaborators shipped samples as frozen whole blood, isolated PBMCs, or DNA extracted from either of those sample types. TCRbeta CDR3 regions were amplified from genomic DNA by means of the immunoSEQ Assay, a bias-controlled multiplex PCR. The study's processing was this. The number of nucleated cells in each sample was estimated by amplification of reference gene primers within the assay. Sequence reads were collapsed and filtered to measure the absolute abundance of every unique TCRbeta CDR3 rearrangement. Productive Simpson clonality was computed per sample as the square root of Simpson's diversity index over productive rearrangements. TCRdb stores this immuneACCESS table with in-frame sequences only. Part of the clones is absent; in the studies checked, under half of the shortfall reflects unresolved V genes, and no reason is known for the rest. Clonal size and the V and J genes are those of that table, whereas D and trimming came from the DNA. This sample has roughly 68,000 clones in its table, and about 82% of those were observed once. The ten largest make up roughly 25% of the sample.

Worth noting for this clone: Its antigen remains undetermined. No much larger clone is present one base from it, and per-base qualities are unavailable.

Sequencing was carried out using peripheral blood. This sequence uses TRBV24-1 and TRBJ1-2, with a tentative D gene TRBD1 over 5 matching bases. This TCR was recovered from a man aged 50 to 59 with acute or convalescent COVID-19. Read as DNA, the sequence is TGTGCCTTTAGGGGTTATGGCTACACCTTC. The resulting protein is CAFRGYGYTF.